This T cell receptor beta chain comes out of a study of OX40 agonist ivuxolimab in advanced cancers. Study observations and caveats: The average count of expanded clones was higher among CD8+ T cells than among CD4+.

The CDR3 loop spans 15 amino acids. Trimming removed 1 base at V and 0 bases at J, with 10 bases between. Germline CDR1 SGHRS, CDR2 YFSETQ. TCRdb keeps only in-frame clones here, not all; method: immunoSEQ multiplex PCR. The table has about 82,000 clones, 75% to 90% seen once. Samples were taken at baseline and on day 1 of cycles 4 and 7. As to this clone: Its antigen is unknown.

The chain combines TRBV5-1 with TRBJ1-2; D unresolved. The sequence derives from an adult with an advanced solid tumor such as melanoma, head and neck, liver or kidney cancer. Material: CD4+ or CD8+ T cells sorted from blood, obtained in a trial of the OX40 agonist ivuxolimab. The CDR3 bases are TGCGCCAGCAGCTTGAGGACTGAAGCTAACTATGGCTACACCTTC. Protein product: CASSLRTEANYGYTF.